What follows are 5 T cell receptor beta chains derived from one specimen sequenced in a study of Graves' ophthalmopathy and Graves' hyperthyroidism. RNA transcripts yielded amplified TCR beta CDR3 regions. An initial RT-PCR round employing HTBI primers preceded a second-round multiplex PCR. From the multiplex PCR reads, TCRdb called clonotypes with MiXCR, one entry per CDR3 protein. The top ten hold 7% of the sample, which has a few hundred thousand distinct CDR3 sequences, 15% seen once. Material for sequencing was peripheral blood. The receptors stem from a woman aged 18-29 years with stable Graves' hyperthyroidism.

This clonotype was detected many times. CDR3 sequence: CASSLGGTINEAFF. The CDR3 DNA reads as TGTGCCAGCAGCTTAGGAGGGACCATAAATGAAGCTTTCTTT. The chain combines TRBV11-3 with TRBJ1-1, with D perhaps TRBD1 (5 bases). Germline V gene lookup returns CDR1 SGHNT and CDR2 YENEEA. The CDR3 sequence is 14 residues long. Trimming removed 1 base from V and 7 bases from J, with 13 bases in between.

This clonotype was counted ten times or more. The J gene is TRBJ2-7, the V gene TRBV6-2 or TRBV6-3, with D possibly TRBD2 on 5 matching bases. The V and J ends lost 3 bases and 3 bases respectively, with 18 bases between them. Germline V gene sequence: CDR1 MNHEY, CDR2 SVGEGT. This CDR3 region has 16 residues. CDR3 amino acids: CASSYIMEAFSYEQYF. CDR3 DNA sequence: TGTGCCAGCAGTTATATAATGGAGGCTTTCAGCTACGAGCAGTACTTC.

This clonotype has at least ten counts. The V and J genes are TRBV13 and TRBJ1-6; unclear D gene. This CDR3 is built from 16 residues. Trimming cost V 7 bases and J 0 bases, with 13 bases left between them. Germline V gives CDR1 PRHDT, CDR2 FYEKMQ (reference sequence). The CDR3: CASKPNGNSYNSPLHF. CDR3 in DNA: TGTGCCAGCAAACCCAATGGGAACTCCTATAATTCACCCCTCCACTTT.

The V gene is TRBV5-1, the J gene TRBJ2-2; 11 bases align to TRBD1. Looked up from germline, CDR1 is SGHRS and CDR2 is YFSETQ. This CDR3 contains 15 residues. V dropped 4 bases and J dropped 3; count of bases not matched to a gene: 2. The CDR3 bases are TGCGCCAGCAGCGGACAGGGGGCGGACACCGGGGAGCTGTTTTTT. Protein product: CASSGQGADTGELFF.

This clonotype came up many times. This chain links TRBV6-1 with TRBJ1-1; D is possibly TRBD1 (5 bases). This CDR3 has 17 residues. Trimming took 7 bases from V and 0 from J, leaving 21 bases between them. The germline CDR1 and CDR2 sequences are MNHNS and SASEGT. Written as DNA, the CDR3 is TGTGCCAGCATTCAATTCCGTCCAGGGTTCATGAACACTGAAGCTTTCTTT. It codes for CASIQFRPGFMNTEAFF.